This T cell receptor beta chain was retrieved from a study of CD8 T cells in Susac syndrome. General study findings and limits: As the study acknowledged, the number of individuals who were part of its TCR sequencing and HLA analysis was relatively small.

The T cells that were sequenced for TCR beta were CD8+ and CD4+ cells from blood. TEMRA cells were FACS-enriched and CD8+ and CD4+ T cells negatively isolated. V lost 5 bases to trimming and J lost 6 bases; unmatched junction nucleotides: 0. Germline CDR1 reads SNHLY; CDR2 reads FYNNEI. This CDR3 is built from 12 residues. Regarding this clonotype: Its antigen is unidentified.

An input of about 0.5 to 1 ug of RNA was subjected to reverse transcription using random hexamers. The amplification used immunoSEQ multiplex PCR on TCR beta CDR3; it spanned 54 Vbeta and 13 Jbeta. TCRdb recomputed calls from the immunoSEQ multiplex PCR reads with MiXCR, one row per CDR3 protein. The profile shows more than 95,000 distinct CDR3 sequences, 85% to 95% of them singletons. The chain has TRBV2 and TRBJ2-2; 7 nucleotides line up with TRBD1. Sequencing was carried out using CD4+ T cells from PBMCs. The source of this sequence is a human donor with multiple sclerosis. CDR3 coding DNA: TGTGCCAGCAGTACAGGGGCCGGGGAGCTGTTTTTT. Protein product: CASSTGAGELFF.